This entry lists 22 T cell receptor beta chains sequenced from one sample in a study of cytomegalovirus exposure and HLA in healthy donors. Assay used: immunoSEQ multiplex PCR; TCRdb lists only in-frame clones, some missing. The sample includes about 330,000 clones, 87% seen only once; the top ten take approximately 1.2%. The source material was PBMCs. The receptors derive from a woman in her 30s in good health and CMV-seropositive.

The V and J genes are TRBV6-1 and TRBJ2-7; D is uncertain. V lost 6 bases to trimming and J lost 10 bases, with 13 bases between them. Germline V lookup: CDR1 MNHNS, CDR2 SASEGT. The CDR3 is 11 amino acids. The chain's CDR3 is CASRTPGHQYF. CDR3 sequence (DNA): TGTGCCAGCAGGACCCCGGGCCATCAGTACTTC.

The V and J genes are TRBV7-2 and TRBJ1-2; 7 bases match TRBD1. Germline V gives CDR1 SGHTA, CDR2 FQGNSA. The CDR3 has 14 amino acids. V lost 4 bases, J lost 4 bases, and 6 bases stayed unmatched. The CDR3 loop is CASSSTGTLYGYTF. The CDR3 DNA reads TGTGCCAGCAGCTCGACAGGGACCCTCTATGGCTACACCTTC.

This clone has just one count. CDR3 residues: CASSPADPWGNEQFF. The CDR3 nucleotides read TGTGCCAGCAGCCCAGCTGATCCCTGGGGTAATGAGCAGTTCTTC. The chain uses TRBV9 and TRBJ2-1; unclear D gene. This CDR3 comprises 15 residues. Germline V gives CDR1 SGDLS, CDR2 YYNGEE. Trimming left V 4 bases short and J 7 bases short, with 18 bases between. The variable domain in full, with the rest retrieved from reference TRBV9 and TRBJ2-1, is DSGVTQTPKHLITATGQRVTLRCSPRSGDLSVYWYQQSLDQGLQFLIQYYNGEERAKGNILERFSAQQFPDLHSELNLSSLELGDSALYFCASSPADPWGNEQFFGPGTRLTVL.

This clone was seen a handful of times. This chain links TRBV5-4 with TRBJ1-2, with D maybe TRBD1 (5 bases). Germline CDR1 is SGHNT and CDR2 is YYREEE (reference sequence). Trimming shortened V by 4 bases and J by 5 bases, and 15 bases separated the two germline ends. This CDR3 has 14 residues. CDR3 in DNA: TGTGCCAGCAGCGCGGGCGTCCGACAGTATGGCTACACCTTC. Residues: CASSAGVRQYGYTF.

The rearrangement uses TRBV5-4 and TRBJ1-2, with D perhaps matching TRBD1 (5 bases). V was trimmed by 3 bases and J by 4 bases, leaving 16 bases between them. CDR1 and CDR2 (germline): SGHNT, YYREEE (reference sequence). The CDR3 is 15 amino acids. CDR3: CASSSAGRTIYGYTF. CDR3 coding DNA: TGTGCCAGCAGCTCGGCGGGACGAACTATCTATGGCTACACCTTC.

V usage is TRBV27 and J usage is TRBJ2-3; D is unresolved. Deletions cut 2 bases from V and 6 bases from J, with 12 bases between. CDR1 and CDR2 (germline): MNHEY, SMNVEV (reference sequence). The CDR3 covers 14 residues. For the CDR3, the DNA is TGTGCCAGCAGTTTAGCACCCGGCTGGGATACGCAGTATTTT. The encoded protein is CASSLAPGWDTQYF.

This chain uses TRBV7-3 with TRBJ1-2; maybe TRBD1 (5 bases). Germline assignment: CDR1 SGHTA and CDR2 FQGTGA. The CDR3 is 15 amino acids. The ends were cut back, 0 bases at V and 5 bases at J, with 13 bases in the middle. CDR3 coding DNA: TGTGCCAGCAGCTTAACGGGGGACGTAGGGTATGGCTACACCTTC. Translated, it gives CASSLTGDVGYGYTF.

This chain uses TRBV2 with TRBJ2-7, with D perhaps matching TRBD2 (6 bases). V lost 1 base to trimming and J lost 0 bases, with 13 bases between them. Germline CDR1 SNHLY, CDR2 FYNNEI. The CDR3 spans 16 residues. The CDR3 loop reads CASSEVAARSSYEQYF. In nucleotides, the CDR3 is TGTGCCAGCAGTGAAGTAGCGGCGCGGAGCTCCTACGAGCAGTACTTC.

This clone was seen only once. The J gene is TRBJ2-1, the V gene TRBV28; maybe TRBD2 (6 bases). The germline V gene encodes CDR1 MDHEN and CDR2 SYDVKM. V dropped 5 bases and J dropped 6 bases, with 17 bases sitting between them. This CDR3 is built from 15 residues. The CDR3 sequence is CASSTRIAVPNEQFF. The DNA for the CDR3 is TGTGCCAGCAGTACGAGAATAGCGGTTCCCAATGAGCAGTTCTTC.

The chain has TRBV27 and TRBJ2-7; the match to TRBD2 covers 10 bases. After removal of 3 bases from V and 2 bases from J, the junction contained 4 bases not matched to a gene. Germline V gene data show CDR1 as MNHEY and CDR2 as SMNVEV (reference sequence). CDR3 length equals 15 residues. The chain's CDR3 is CASSFASGRTYEQYF. The DNA of the CDR3 is TGTGCCAGCAGTTTTGCTAGCGGGAGAACCTACGAGCAGTACTTC.

The genes are TRBV6-6 and TRBJ1-2, with TRBD1 as a possible D gene (5 bases). V was cut by 0 bases and J by 2 bases, with 7 bases left in between. Germline values: CDR1 MNHNY, CDR2 SVGAGI (reference sequence). The CDR3 consists of 14 residues. CDR3 region: CASSYSGQNYGYTF. The DNA for the CDR3 is TGTGCCAGCAGTTACTCGGGGCAGAACTATGGCTACACCTTC.

The DNA for the CDR3 is TGCGCCAGCGGTCGAGAAAACGGGAACACTGAAGCTTTCTTT. Its translation: CASGRENGNTEAFF. The rearrangement links TRBV5-1 to TRBJ1-1; D unclear. V lost 7 bases to trimming and J lost 1 base, with 14 bases between them. Germline lookup yields CDR1 SGHRS and CDR2 YFSETQ. The CDR3 is made up of 14 amino acids. Filled out from reference TRBV5-1 and TRBJ1-1, the complete variable domain reads KAGVTQTPRYLIKTRGQQVTLSCSPISGHRSVSWYQQTPGQGLQFLFEYFSETQRNKGNFPGRFSGRQFSNSRSEMNVSTLELGDSALYLCASGRENGNTEAFFGQGTRLTVV.

The chain links TRBV2 to TRBJ1-1; 9 bases agree with TRBD1. CDR1 is SNHLY and CDR2 is FYNNEI in the germline V gene. The CDR3 runs to 13 residues. Trimming removed 6 bases from V and 4 bases from J; junction bases left unmatched: 3. The CDR3 here is CASRATGGTEAFF. The CDR3 DNA follows: TGTGCCAGCAGGGCGACAGGGGGCACTGAAGCTTTCTTT.

This clone was seen once. The chain has TRBV2 and TRBJ1-4, with TRBD1 identical over 8 bases. V gave up 2 bases and J gave up 11 bases; unmatched junction bases: 10. The length of the CDR3 is 15 residues. Germline values: CDR1 SNHLY, CDR2 FYNNEI. CDR3 sequence (DNA): TGTGCCAGCAGTGAATCCCCAGGACAGGGAGTTAAACTGTTTTTT. It is translated as CASSESPGQGVKLFF.

This clone was observed a handful of times. The genes are TRBV19 and TRBJ1-2; D perhaps matches TRBD1 (6 bases). The V gene lost 6 bases and the J gene lost 5 bases, with 22 bases spanning the gap. CDR1 is LNHDA and CDR2 is SQIVND in the germline V gene (reference sequence). This CDR3 is 16 amino acids long. The CDR3 sequence is CASRGWGTDQGYGYTF. The CDR3 DNA reads TGTGCCAGTAGGGGCTGGGGGACCGACCAGGGGTATGGCTACACCTTC.

This rearrangement joins TRBV5-5 to TRBJ1-5; D remains ambiguous. V was pared by 0 bases and J by 0 bases, with 4 bases between. CDR1 is SGHKS and CDR2 is YYEKEE in the germline V gene (reference sequence). This CDR3 is 14 amino acids long. The CDR3 spells CASSLASSNQPQHF. In DNA form, the CDR3 reads TGTGCCAGCAGCTTGGCTAGTAGCAATCAGCCCCAGCATTTT. Combining the CDR3 with reference TRBV5-5 and TRBJ1-5 gives the whole variable domain DAGVTQSPTHLIKTRGQQVTLRCSPISGHKSVSWYQQVLGQGPQFIFQYYEKEERGRGNFPDRFSARQFPNYSSELNVNALLLGDSALYLCASSLASSNQPQHFGDGTRLSIL.

The chain employs TRBV15 and TRBJ2-1, with 11 bases lining up with TRBD2. CDR1 and CDR2 from the germline V gene are LNHNV and YYDKDF (reference sequence). The trim removed 0 bases at V and 10 bases at J, leaving 2 bases unmatched. The CDR3 consists of 14 residues. CDR3 bases: TGTGCCACCAGCAGAGATGTAGCGGGAGGGGAGCAGTTCTTC. Protein: CATSRDVAGGEQFF.

This rearrangement joins TRBV5-6 to TRBJ2-7, with 7 bases matching TRBD2. This CDR3 is built from 15 residues. V dropped 0 bases and J dropped 2; count of bases not matched to a gene: 5. Looked up from germline, CDR1 is SGHDT and CDR2 is YYEEEE. The CDR3 loop reads CASSLVPAGTYEQYF. The CDR3 DNA reads as TGTGCCAGCAGCTTGGTTCCAGCGGGAACCTACGAGCAGTACTTC.

A few counts support this clone. The chain uses TRBV30 and TRBJ1-2, with D possibly being TRBD1 (6 bases). Trimming took off 1 base at V and 5 bases at J, with 11 bases between the two ends. The CDR3 is made up of 13 amino acids. Germline V gives CDR1 GTSNPN, CDR2 SVGIG (reference sequence). The DNA of the CDR3 is TGTGCCTGGAGTGCAGGGGCCCTTTATGGCTACACCTTC. Its protein is CAWSAGALYGYTF.

This clone is a singleton in its sample. The chain combines TRBV5-1 with TRBJ2-3; D unclear. Germline CDR1 SGHRS, CDR2 YFSETQ. V lost 0 bases and J lost 1, with 9 bases in between. The CDR3 is made up of 15 amino acids. CDR3 residues: CASSLAPPRTDTQYF. The DNA for the CDR3 is TGCGCCAGCAGCTTGGCTCCACCACGCACAGATACGCAGTATTTT.

This chain uses TRBV28 with TRBJ1-1; tentative D call: TRBD1 (6 bases). CDR1 and CDR2 (germline): MDHEN, SYDVKM. This CDR3 spans 16 amino acids. Trimming pared 5 bases from V and 0 bases from J, leaving 16 bases between. Written as DNA, the CDR3 is TGTGCCAGCAGTGAATACAGGGAAGGGGTGAACACTGAAGCTTTCTTT. Its protein is CASSEYREGVNTEAFF.

The rearrangement uses TRBV29-1 and TRBJ1-2; D gene ambiguous. The CDR3 runs 10 residues. V was pared by 5 bases and J by 6 bases, with 7 bases between. Germline CDR1 is SQVTM and CDR2 is ANQGSEA. The CDR3 here is CSVFQDGYTF. CDR3 coding DNA: TGCAGCGTTTTTCAGGATGGCTACACCTTC.